This passage covers 5 T cell receptor beta chains from one sample sequenced in a study of shared clonotypes between healthy human individuals. Produced via immunoSEQ multiplex PCR; TCRdb's table is partial and in-frame only. The data contain under 600,000 clones, over 75% of them singletons. The specimen was PBMCs. The receptors here all came from a woman aged 35 to 49 in good health. Some clones in this sample may be carry-over from other donors' samples.

The CDR3 DNA sequence: TGCGCCAGCAGCTTATTCGGGAATGTTTACAATGAGCAGTTCTTC. It is translated as CASSLFGNVYNEQFF. The rearrangement links TRBV5-1 to TRBJ2-1; TRBD2 might be the D (5 bases). Per germline, CDR1 SGHRS and CDR2 YFSETQ. This CDR3 is built from 15 residues. V shed 2 bases and J shed 4 bases, with 13 bases lying between them.

This clone has a single count. The chain recombines TRBV18 with TRBJ2-2; the D gene is possibly TRBD1 (6 bases). This CDR3 region has 16 residues. Germline-derived CDR1 and CDR2 are KGHSH and LQKENI. Trimming took 3 bases from V and 6 from J, leaving 17 bases between them. CDR3 DNA sequence: TGTGCCAGCTCACCTCAGGGGATTATAAATTCCGGGGAGCTGTTTTTT. It specifies CASSPQGIINSGELFF.

This clone came up once. The V and J genes are TRBV10-1 and TRBJ2-7; D possibly corresponds to TRBD1 (6 bases). The CDR3 runs 14 residues. Germline loops: CDR1 WNHNN, CDR2 SYGVQD (reference sequence). Deletions cut 5 bases from V and 2 bases from J, with 13 bases between. CDR3 DNA sequence: TGCGCCAGCAGTCCCACCCGGGACACCTACGAGCAGTACTTC. Translating it yields CASSPTRDTYEQYF.

This clone has a single count. This sequence joins TRBV19 and TRBJ2-5, with D unresolved. V gave up 0 bases and J gave up 2 bases, with 7 bases separating them. Germline CDR1 LNHDA, CDR2 SQIVND (reference sequence). The CDR3 has 14 amino acids. CDR3 residues: CASSIDHRQETQYF. CDR3 DNA sequence: TGTGCCAGTAGTATAGATCACAGACAAGAGACCCAGTACTTC.

V is TRBV28 and J is TRBJ2-5; 7 nucleotides line up with TRBD2. CDR1 MDHEN and CDR2 SYDVKM come from the germline V gene. This CDR3 region has 15 residues. V shed 4 bases and J 2 bases; nucleotides not matched to a gene: 7. The CDR3 DNA reads as TGTGCCAGCAGTTCCCCTCCGGGAGGACAAGAGACCCAGTACTTC. This gives the protein CASSSPPGGQETQYF. Filled out from reference TRBV28 and TRBJ2-5, the complete variable domain reads DVKVTQSSRYLVKRTGEKVFLECVQDMDHENMFWYRQDPGLGLRLIYFSYDVKMKEKGDIPEGYSVSREKKERFSLILESASTNQTSMYLCASSSPPGGQETQYFGPGTRLLVL.